One sample yielded the 27 T cell receptor beta chains listed below, sequenced in a study of OX40 agonist ivuxolimab in advanced cancers. The table came from immunoSEQ multiplex PCR; TCRdb's copy has only in-frame clones and leaves some out. The profile shows roughly 45,000 clones, approximately 80% of them singletons. Material: CD4+ or CD8+ T cells sorted from blood, obtained in a trial of the OX40 agonist ivuxolimab. The source is an adult with an advanced solid tumor such as melanoma, head and neck, liver or kidney cancer.

The gene calls are TRBV5-1 and TRBJ1-2, with TRBD1 as a possible D gene (6 bases). The germline V gene has CDR1 SGHRS and CDR2 YFSETQ. Trimming took off 4 bases at V and 0 bases at J, with 13 bases between the two ends. The CDR3 spans 15 residues. CDR3 protein: CASSPGDNSNYGYTF. In nucleotides, the CDR3 is TGCGCCAGCAGCCCTGGGGACAACTCTAACTATGGCTACACCTTC.

This clone was found a few times. Here the CDR3 DNA reads TGTGCCAGCAGCTTAGGGACCCTCCATGAGGAGCTGTTTTTT. Its translation is CASSLGTLHEELFF. J is TRBJ2-2 and V is TRBV7-2; D is unclear. V was cut by 1 base and J by 10 bases, with 13 bases left in between. Germline CDR1 SGHTA, CDR2 FQGNSA. The CDR3 has 14 amino acids.

CDR3 sequence reads: CASTPTVASGSYEQYF. CDR3 DNA sequence: TGTGCCAGCACCCCCACGGTGGCTAGCGGATCCTACGAGCAGTACTTC. The chain joins TRBV27 to TRBJ2-7, with 7 bases matching TRBD2. V was clipped by 7 bases and J by 1 base; unmatched bases: 13. The CDR3 has 16 residues. CDR1 MNHEY and CDR2 SMNVEV come from the germline V gene (reference sequence).

This chain uses TRBV27 with TRBJ1-3; D unclear. Germline lookup yields CDR1 MNHEY and CDR2 SMNVEV (reference sequence). Trimming took off 7 bases at V and 6 bases at J, with 10 bases between the two ends. The CDR3 contains 12 residues. CDR3 DNA sequence: TGTGCCAGCAAATTGAAGGAAAACACCATATATTTT. It translates to CASKLKENTIYF.

J is TRBJ2-7 and V is TRBV28, with 12 bases fitting TRBD2. The J segment lost 2 bases and the V segment lost 3 bases, leaving 14 bases of the junction unmatched. CDR1 and CDR2 from the germline V gene are MDHEN and SYDVKM. The CDR3 has 19 amino acids. This chain's CDR3 is CASSFRVGMTSGRTYEQYF. The DNA for the CDR3 is TGTGCCAGCAGTTTCAGGGTGGGGATGACTAGCGGGAGAACCTACGAGCAGTACTTC.

The chain couples TRBV28 to TRBJ2-4; D remains unclear. Trimming shortened V by 6 bases and J by 0 bases, and 15 bases separated the two germline ends. Germline loops: CDR1 MDHEN, CDR2 SYDVKM. The CDR3 totals 16 residues. This CDR3 reads CASSLHPTLAKNIQYF. DNA of the CDR3: TGTGCCAGCAGCCTACATCCAACGCTAGCCAAAAACATTCAGTACTTC.

This sequence joins TRBV27 and TRBJ2-4; D not resolved. The V gene's germline CDR1 is MNHEY and CDR2 SMNVEV (reference sequence). The CDR3 consists of 12 residues. The V and J ends lost 5 bases and 2 bases respectively, with 4 bases between them. The CDR3 nucleotides read TGTGCCAGCAGTCCCACCAAAAACATTCAGTACTTC. It specifies CASSPTKNIQYF.

The chain joins TRBV9 to TRBJ2-7; a possible D gene is TRBD2 (5 bases). This CDR3 spans 13 amino acids. V was clipped by 4 bases and J by 2 bases, with 10 bases between them. Germline V gives CDR1 SGDLS, CDR2 YYNGEE. In DNA form, the CDR3 reads TGTGCCAGCAGCAAGACTACCACCTACGAGCAGTACTTC. Amino acids: CASSKTTTYEQYF.

V gene TRBV20-1 combines with J gene TRBJ2-1, with D hard to call. Per the germline V gene, CDR1 is DFQATT and CDR2 is SNEGSKA (reference sequence). The ends were cut back, 6 bases at V and 3 bases at J, with 6 bases in the middle. This CDR3 contains 11 residues. CDR3 nucleotide sequence: TGCAGTGCGCTAATCTACAATGAGCAGTTCTTC. Protein: CSALIYNEQFF.

This chain joins TRBV27 and TRBJ2-3, with 13 bases lining up with TRBD2. Trimming took 5 bases from V and 0 from J; bases not matched to a gene: 5. Germline CDR1 and CDR2: MNHEY and SMNVEV (reference sequence). CDR3 length equals 17 residues. Here the CDR3 reads CASSLTSGGPSTDTQYF. In DNA form, the CDR3 reads TGTGCCAGCAGTCTGACTAGCGGGGGGCCTAGCACAGATACGCAGTATTTT.

This rearrangement joins TRBV6-5 to TRBJ2-7, with D perhaps TRBD2 (6 bases). CDR3 length: 14 residues. From germline, CDR1 is MNHEY and CDR2 SVGAGI. V was cut by 7 bases and J by 3 bases, with 16 bases left in between. The CDR3 nucleotides read TGTGCCAGCAACCCTGACGGGGGTGTCTACGAGCAGTACTTC. Translation gives CASNPDGGVYEQYF.

This chain links TRBV11-3 with TRBJ2-7, with a tentative D call TRBD1 (5 bases). The CDR3 extends over 15 amino acids. V lost 0 bases, J lost 0 bases, and 9 bases lay in between. The germline gives CDR1 SGHNT, CDR2 YENEEA. CDR3 DNA sequence: TGTGCCAGCAGCTTAGAGGCAGGGTACTCCTACGAGCAGTACTTC. It encodes CASSLEAGYSYEQYF.

The chain has TRBV28 and TRBJ2-3; 7 bases map to TRBD1. CDR1 and CDR2 from the germline V gene are MDHEN and SYDVKM. V trimming: 0 bases; J trimming: 3 bases; junction bases outside the gene matches: 6. The CDR3 loop spans 16 amino acids. The CDR3 is CASSLWGRGWTDTQYF. CDR3 nucleotides: TGTGCCAGCAGTTTATGGGGCAGGGGGTGGACAGATACGCAGTATTTT.

The J gene is TRBJ2-3, the V gene TRBV25-1; D not resolved. Germline V lookup: CDR1 MGHDK, CDR2 SYGVNS. The CDR3 consists of 16 residues. Between the trimmed V and J ends, which lost 2 bases and 4 bases, there was a span of 16 bases. The CDR3 is CASSEITQRLADTQYF. In DNA, the CDR3 is TGTGCCAGCAGTGAAATCACCCAACGCCTAGCAGATACGCAGTATTTT.

This clone showed up just once. This chain uses TRBV4-1 with TRBJ2-2; D ambiguous. CDR3 length equals 14 residues. Trimming took 4 bases from V and 1 from J, leaving 7 bases between them. CDR1 and CDR2 (germline): MGHRA, YSYEKL. The CDR3 loop reads CASSPRQNTGELFF. The CDR3 DNA reads as TGCGCCAGCAGCCCGAGACAGAACACCGGGGAGCTGTTTTTT.

The rearrangement links TRBV4-1 to TRBJ1-4, with TRBD1 matching over 7 bases. The CDR3 has 15 residues. Germline V lookup: CDR1 MGHRA, CDR2 YSYEKL. Trimming removed 2 bases from V and 5 bases from J; junction bases left unmatched: 5. CDR3 in DNA: TGCGCCAGCAGCCAATCGACAGGGATGAATGAAAAACTGTTTTTT. It specifies CASSQSTGMNEKLFF.

The J gene is TRBJ2-2, the V gene TRBV6-6; 7 bases match TRBD2. The CDR3 has 14 residues. The germline gives CDR1 MNHNY, CDR2 SVGAGI (reference sequence). Unmatched junction bases numbered 7, after V lost 8 bases and J lost 4 bases. CDR3 loop: CASCAGLFTGELFF. CDR3 DNA sequence: TGTGCCAGCTGCGCGGGACTATTCACCGGGGAGCTGTTTTTT.

On this clone: This could be a read error, since a much larger clone is one nucleotide away. Other nucleotide sequences in the sample specify the same CDR3. V is TRBV28 and J is TRBJ2-7; D is undetermined. CDR3 length: 11 amino acids. CDR1 is MDHEN and CDR2 is SYDVKM in the germline V gene. Trimming took 2 bases from V and 5 from J, leaving 4 bases between them. The CDR3 region has the DNA TGTGCCAGCAGTTTAGTCAACGAGCAGTACTTC. It translates to CASSLVNEQYF.

This clone has a single count. The CDR3 nucleotides are TGTGCCAGCAGCGGTCTGGAGGATACGCAGTATTTT. The encoded protein is CASSGLEDTQYF. The chain uses TRBV9 and TRBJ2-3; no clear D. There are 12 residues in the CDR3. Germline V lookup: CDR1 SGDLS, CDR2 YYNGEE. Trimming removed 3 bases at V and 6 bases at J, with 8 bases between. Variable domain in full (rest from reference TRBV9 and TRBJ2-3): DSGVTQTPKHLITATGQRVTLRCSPRSGDLSVYWYQQSLDQGLQFLIQYYNGEERAKGNILERFSAQQFPDLHSELNLSSLELGDSALYFCASSGLEDTQYFGPGTRLTVL.

The genes are TRBV4-2 and TRBJ1-5; TRBD1 is a possible D gene (6 bases). The CDR3 length is 16 residues. CDR1 is LGHNA and CDR2 is YNFKEQ in the germline V gene. Trimming shortened V by 0 bases and J by 8 bases, and 17 bases separated the two germline ends. CDR3 sequence reads: CASSQDVGGGRKPQHF. CDR3 nucleotides: TGTGCCAGCAGCCAAGATGTTGGCGGGGGCCGAAAGCCCCAGCATTTT.

The V call is TRBV7-6, the J call TRBJ2-5; the match to TRBD2 covers 10 bases. The CDR3 has 16 amino acids. After removal of 3 bases from V and 3 bases from J, the junction contained 7 bases not matched to a gene. The germline V gene has CDR1 SGHVS and CDR2 FNYEAQ. The CDR3 coding sequence is TGTGCCAGCAGCTTCCCTCTAGCGGGAGTCGAAGAGACCCAGTACTTC. It yields the protein CASSFPLAGVEETQYF.

The chain carries TRBV19 and TRBJ2-7, with a possible D match to TRBD1 (6 bases). The V gene's germline CDR1 is LNHDA and CDR2 SQIVND (reference sequence). CDR3 length: 14 residues. V was trimmed by 1 base and J by 7 bases, leaving 14 bases between them. In nucleotides, the CDR3 is TGTGCCAGTAGTATAGCTCCGACAGGAGAGGAGCAGTACTTC. Its translation is CASSIAPTGEEQYF. Drawing the rest from reference TRBV19 and TRBJ2-7, the complete variable domain is DGGITQSPKYLFRKEGQNVTLSCEQNLNHDAMYWYRQDPGQGLRLIYYSQIVNDFQKGDIAEGYSVSREKKESFPLTVTSAQKNPTAFYLCASSIAPTGEEQYFGPGTRLTVT.

V is TRBV28 and J is TRBJ2-7; D remains unclear. Germline V CDR1 and CDR2: MDHEN, SYDVKM. This CDR3 has 13 residues. Trimming pared 8 bases from V and 0 bases from J, leaving 11 bases between. This chain's CDR3 is CASGSRNSYEQYF. DNA for the CDR3: TGTGCCAGCGGAAGCCGGAACTCCTACGAGCAGTACTTC.

The rearrangement links TRBV6-5 to TRBJ2-2; TRBD2 matches 8 bases. The V gene end was trimmed by 6 bases and the J gene end by 4 bases; junction bases not matched to a gene: 4. In germline, CDR1 is MNHEY, CDR2 SVGAGI. This CDR3 has 14 residues. The DNA of the CDR3 is TGTGCCAGCAGCTCGGGGGGGCCCACCGGGGAGCTGTTTTTT. It translates to CASSSGGPTGELFF.

This clone appeared a few times. This chain links TRBV27 with TRBJ1-6; D remains unclear. The CDR3 runs to 12 residues. Germline V gene sequence: CDR1 MNHEY, CDR2 SMNVEV (reference sequence). Trimming stripped 8 bases from V and 7 bases from J, with 9 bases between. The CDR3 reads CASSMGNSPLHF. CDR3 sequence (DNA): TGTGCCAGCTCTATGGGGAATTCACCCCTCCACTTT.

The chain recombines TRBV4-1 with TRBJ1-2; tentatively, D is TRBD1 (5 bases). Germline V gives CDR1 MGHRA, CDR2 YSYEKL. The germline V and J ends were trimmed by 4 bases and 5 bases, with 20 bases remaining between them. The CDR3 runs 16 residues. The CDR3 DNA is TGCGCCAGCAGCCCTGGGGCAGGAGGGTCAGGGTATGGCTACACCTTC. Translation: CASSPGAGGSGYGYTF.

The chain combines TRBV4-2 with TRBJ2-6; D is ambiguous. This CDR3 comprises 15 residues. V gave up 4 bases and J gave up 3 bases, with 10 bases separating them. CDR1 is LGHNA and CDR2 is YNFKEQ in the germline V gene. The CDR3 loop is CASSPLPGGANVLTF. The CDR3 region has the DNA TGTGCCAGCAGCCCCCTTCCCGGTGGGGCCAACGTCCTGACTTTC.